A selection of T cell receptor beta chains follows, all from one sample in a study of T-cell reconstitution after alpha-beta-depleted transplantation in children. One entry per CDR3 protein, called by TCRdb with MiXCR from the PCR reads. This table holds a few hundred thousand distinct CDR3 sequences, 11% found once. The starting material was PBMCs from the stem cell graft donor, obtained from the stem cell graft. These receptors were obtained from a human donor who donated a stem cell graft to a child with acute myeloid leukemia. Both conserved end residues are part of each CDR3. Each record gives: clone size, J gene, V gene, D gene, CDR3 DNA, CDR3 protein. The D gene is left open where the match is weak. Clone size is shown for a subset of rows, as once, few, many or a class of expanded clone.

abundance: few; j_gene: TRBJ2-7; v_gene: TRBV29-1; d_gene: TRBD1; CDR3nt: TGCAGCGTTGAGAGGGACAGGGGCAGGGAGCAGTACTTC; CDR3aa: CSVERDRGREQYF
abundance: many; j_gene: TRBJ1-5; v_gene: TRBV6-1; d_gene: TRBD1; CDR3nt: TGTGCCAGCAGACGACAGGGAAGCAATCAGCCCCAGCATTTT; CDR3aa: CASRRQGSNQPQHF
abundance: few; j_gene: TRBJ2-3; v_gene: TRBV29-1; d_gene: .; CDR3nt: TGCAGCGTTGCTAAGTTGAGAGCAGATACGCAGTATTTT; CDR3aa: CSVAKLRADTQYF
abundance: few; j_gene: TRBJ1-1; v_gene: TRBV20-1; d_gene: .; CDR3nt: TGCAGTGCTAGAGACGACGGCAGTGAAGCTTTCTTT; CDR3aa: CSARDDGSEAFF
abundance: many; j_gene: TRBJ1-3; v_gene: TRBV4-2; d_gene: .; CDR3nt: TGTGCCAGCAGCCCACAACCCGGGAGCTCTGGAAACACCATATATTTT; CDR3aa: CASSPQPGSSGNTIYF
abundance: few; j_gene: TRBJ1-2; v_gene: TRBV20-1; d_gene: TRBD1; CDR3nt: TGCAGTGCTAGGGGGGTGGTTGGGGACAGGGGTGGCTACACCTTC; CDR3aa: CSARGVVGDRGGYTF
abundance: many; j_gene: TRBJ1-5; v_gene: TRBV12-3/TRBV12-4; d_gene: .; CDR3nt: TGTGCCAGCAGTAAAAGTTCCGGGGGGTCATGGGTTTTGCCCCAGCATTTT; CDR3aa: CASSKSSGGSWVLPQHF
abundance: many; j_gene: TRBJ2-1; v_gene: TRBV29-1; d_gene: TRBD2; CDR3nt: TGCAGCGGGAACCTAGCGGATAATGAGCAGTTCTTC; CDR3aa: CSGNLADNEQFF
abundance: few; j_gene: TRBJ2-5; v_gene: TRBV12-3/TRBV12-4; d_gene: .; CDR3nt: TGTGCCAGCAGCACTCGGACTGGCGTCGAGACCCAGTACTTC; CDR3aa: CASSTRTGVETQYF
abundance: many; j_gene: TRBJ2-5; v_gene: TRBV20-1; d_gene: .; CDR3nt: TGCAGTGCTAGAGATGGGCGAGTAGAGACCCAGTACTTC; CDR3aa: CSARDGRVETQYF
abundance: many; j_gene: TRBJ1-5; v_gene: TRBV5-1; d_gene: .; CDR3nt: TGCGCCAGAAGCTTGGAGGGATCGGAGGGTCAGCCCCAGCATTTT; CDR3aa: CARSLEGSEGQPQHF
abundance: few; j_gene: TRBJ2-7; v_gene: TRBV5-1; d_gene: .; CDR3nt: TGCGCCAGCAGCCCCCGGGACGGACCCTCCTACGAGCAGTACTTC; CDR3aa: CASSPRDGPSYEQYF
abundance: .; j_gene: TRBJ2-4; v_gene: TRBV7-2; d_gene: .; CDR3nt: TGTGCCAGCAGCACCCGCTATCCTACAGCCAAAAACATTCAGTACTTC; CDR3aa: CASSTRYPTAKNIQYF
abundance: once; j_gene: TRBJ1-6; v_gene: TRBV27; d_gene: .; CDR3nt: TGTGCCAGCAGTTCGATCTCAGGGAGCTCCTATAATTCACCCCTCCACTTT; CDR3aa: CASSSISGSSYNSPLHF
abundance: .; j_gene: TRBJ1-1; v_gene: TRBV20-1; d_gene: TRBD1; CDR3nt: TGCAGTGCTAGAAAGACGGGACAGGGGGCAGAAGCTTTCTTT; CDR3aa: CSARKTGQGAEAFF
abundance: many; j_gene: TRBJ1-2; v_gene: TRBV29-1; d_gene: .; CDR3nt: TGCAGCGTTGACAACTATGGCTACACCTTC; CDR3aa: CSVDNYGYTF
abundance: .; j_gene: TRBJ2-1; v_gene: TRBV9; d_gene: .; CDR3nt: TGTGCCAGCAGCGTAGTAAGCGGGCCCTACAATGAGCAGTTCTTC; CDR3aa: CASSVVSGPYNEQFF
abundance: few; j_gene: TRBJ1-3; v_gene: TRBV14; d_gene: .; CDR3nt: TGTGCCAGCAGACCACCGTCTGGAAACACCATATATTTT; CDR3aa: CASRPPSGNTIYF
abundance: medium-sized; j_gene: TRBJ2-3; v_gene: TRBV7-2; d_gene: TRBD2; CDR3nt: TGTGCCAGCAGCTTAGGGGGGGGTAGAGCCACAGATACGCAGTATTTT; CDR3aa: CASSLGGGRATDTQYF
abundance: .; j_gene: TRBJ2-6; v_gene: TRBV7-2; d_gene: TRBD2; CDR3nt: TGTGCCAGCAGCCCGGGGGGGGTAGATGGGGCCAACGTCCTGACTTTC; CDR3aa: CASSPGGVDGANVLTF
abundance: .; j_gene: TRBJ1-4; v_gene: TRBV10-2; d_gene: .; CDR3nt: TGCGCCAGCAGTGAGGATGAGGCGACTAATGAAAAACTGTTTTTT; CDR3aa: CASSEDEATNEKLFF
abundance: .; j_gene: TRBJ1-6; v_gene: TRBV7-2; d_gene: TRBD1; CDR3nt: TGTGCCAGCAGCTTAGTGGGACAGGGGGCCGCCAATTCACCCCTCCACTTT; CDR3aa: CASSLVGQGAANSPLHF
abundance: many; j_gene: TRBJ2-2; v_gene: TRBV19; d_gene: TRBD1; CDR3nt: TGTGCCAGTAGTATCCGACAGGGTGGCACCGGGGAGCTGTTTTTT; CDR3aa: CASSIRQGGTGELFF
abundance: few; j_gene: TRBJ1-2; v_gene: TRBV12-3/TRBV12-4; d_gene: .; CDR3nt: TGTGCCAGCAGTCCATTCGGGAATGGCTACACCTTC; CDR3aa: CASSPFGNGYTF
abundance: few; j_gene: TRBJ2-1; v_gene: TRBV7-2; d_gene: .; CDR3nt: TGTGCCAGCAGCCGGGTATCTGGGGGAATCCCCTACAATGAGCAGTTCTTC; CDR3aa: CASSRVSGGIPYNEQFF
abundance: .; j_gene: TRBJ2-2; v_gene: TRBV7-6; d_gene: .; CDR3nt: TGTGCCAGCAGCCCCCCGGGGCTGGGCACCGGGGAGCTGTTTTTT; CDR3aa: CASSPPGLGTGELFF
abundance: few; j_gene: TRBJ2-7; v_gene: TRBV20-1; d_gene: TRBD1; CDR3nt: TGCAGTGCTAGAACGGGGGACAGGGGTGGCGAGCAGTACTTC; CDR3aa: CSARTGDRGGEQYF
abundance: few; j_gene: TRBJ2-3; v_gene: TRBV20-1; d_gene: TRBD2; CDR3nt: TGCAGTGCTAAGCGGGGGAGTACAGATACGCAGTATTTT; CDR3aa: CSAKRGSTDTQYF
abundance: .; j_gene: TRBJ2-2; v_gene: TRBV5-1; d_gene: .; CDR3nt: TGCGCCAGCAGGCTGGCTAACAGCCCGAACACCGGGGAGCTGTTTTTT; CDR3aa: CASRLANSPNTGELFF
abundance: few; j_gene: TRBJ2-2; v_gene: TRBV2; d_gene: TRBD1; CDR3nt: TGTGCCAGCAGGGGACAGGGTGATACCGGGGAGCTGTTTTTT; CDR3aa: CASRGQGDTGELFF
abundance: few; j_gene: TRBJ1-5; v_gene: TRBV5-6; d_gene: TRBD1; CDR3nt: TGTGCCAGCAGCTACGGACAGGGACGCAATCAGCCCCAGCATTTT; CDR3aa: CASSYGQGRNQPQHF
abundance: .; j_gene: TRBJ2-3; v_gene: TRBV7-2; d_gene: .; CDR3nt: TGTGCCAGCAGCTTAGTAGGCACCACAGATACGCAGTATTTT; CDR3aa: CASSLVGTTDTQYF
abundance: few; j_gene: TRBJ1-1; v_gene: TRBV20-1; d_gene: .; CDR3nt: TGCAGTGCTAGAGATTCGTCAGTTGAAGCTTTCTTT; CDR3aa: CSARDSSVEAFF
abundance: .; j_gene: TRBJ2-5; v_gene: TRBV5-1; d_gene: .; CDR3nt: TGCGCCAGCAGCTTTTCAGGGGTTAGGGGCAAAGAGACCCAGTACTTC; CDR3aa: CASSFSGVRGKETQYF
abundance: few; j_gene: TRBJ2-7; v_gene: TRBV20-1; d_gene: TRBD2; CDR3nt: TGCAGTGCTAATCGACTTCTAGCGGGAACCTACGAGCAGTACTTC; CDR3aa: CSANRLLAGTYEQYF
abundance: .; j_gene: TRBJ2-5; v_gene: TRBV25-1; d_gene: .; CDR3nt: TGTGCCAGCAATGAGGGACTGACCCAGTACTTC; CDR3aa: CASNEGLTQYF
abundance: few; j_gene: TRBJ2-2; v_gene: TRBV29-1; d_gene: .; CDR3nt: TGCAGCGTTGGTTTTGAGGAGTCCGGGGAGCTGTTTTTT; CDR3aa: CSVGFEESGELFF
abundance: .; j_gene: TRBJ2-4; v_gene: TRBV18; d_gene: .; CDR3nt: TGTGCCAGCTCACCCTATCCCCCAGGGGCCATAGCCAAAAACATTCAGTACTTC; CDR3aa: CASSPYPPGAIAKNIQYF
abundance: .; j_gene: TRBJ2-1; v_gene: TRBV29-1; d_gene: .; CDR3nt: TGCAGCGTTGCTGAAGTCGGATTGGGACATGAGCAGTTCTTC; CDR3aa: CSVAEVGLGHEQFF
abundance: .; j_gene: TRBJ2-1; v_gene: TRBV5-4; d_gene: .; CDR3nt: TGTGCCAGCAGCTTGGGTGGCAGTTTCTCCTACCATGAGCAGTTCTTC; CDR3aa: CASSLGGSFSYHEQFF